This TCR beta chain was sequenced during a study of cytomegalovirus exposure and HLA in healthy donors. Study-wide findings and caveats: Testing in vitro showed a few CMV-associated chains specific for CMV antigens. Most TCR sequences were uncommon, yet certain public TCRs appeared in many donors. TCR clusters originating in the first cohort tended to co-occur in the approximately 130 validation repertoires, according to a later analysis.

The method was immunoSEQ multiplex PCR; TCRdb's version includes in-frame clones alone and lacks a portion of them. The sample consists of fewer than 90,000 clones, roughly 80% of them appearing once. Of note for this clone: Its cognate antigen is unknown.

This CDR3 is built from 15 residues. Trimming pared 6 bases from V and 0 bases from J, leaving 14 bases between. Germline V gene sequence: CDR1 SNHLY, CDR2 FYNNEI. This chain links TRBV2 with TRBJ1-1; D is perhaps TRBD1 (5 bases). This receptor was obtained from a woman aged 18-35 years in good health and CMV-seropositive. The specimen was PBMCs. The CDR3 nucleotides are TGTGCCAGCAGGGTTGCGGACACCGTGAACACTGAAGCTTTCTTT. Translated: CASRVADTVNTEAFF.